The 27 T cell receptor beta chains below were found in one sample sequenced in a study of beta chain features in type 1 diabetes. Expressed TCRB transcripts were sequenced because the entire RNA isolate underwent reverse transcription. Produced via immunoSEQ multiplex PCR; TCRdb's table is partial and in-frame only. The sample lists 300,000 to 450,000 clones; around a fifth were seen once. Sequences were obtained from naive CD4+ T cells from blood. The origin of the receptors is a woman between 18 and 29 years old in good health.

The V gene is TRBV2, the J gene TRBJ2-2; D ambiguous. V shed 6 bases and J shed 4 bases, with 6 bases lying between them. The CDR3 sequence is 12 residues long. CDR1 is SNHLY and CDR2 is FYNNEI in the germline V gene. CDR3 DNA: TGTGCCAGCAGGCGGTCCACCGGGGAGCTGTTTTTT. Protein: CASRRSTGELFF.

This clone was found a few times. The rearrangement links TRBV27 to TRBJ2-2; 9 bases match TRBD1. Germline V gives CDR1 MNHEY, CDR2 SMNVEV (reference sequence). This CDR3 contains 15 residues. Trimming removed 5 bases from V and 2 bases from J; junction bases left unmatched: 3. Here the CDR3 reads CASSTTGGNTGELFF. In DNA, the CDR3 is TGTGCCAGCAGTACGACAGGGGGAAACACCGGGGAGCTGTTTTTT.

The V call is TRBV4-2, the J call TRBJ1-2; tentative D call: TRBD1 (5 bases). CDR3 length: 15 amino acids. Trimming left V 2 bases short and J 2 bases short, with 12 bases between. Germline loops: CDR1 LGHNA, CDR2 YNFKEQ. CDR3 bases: TGTGCCAGCAGCCAACACGACCCAGGGAACTATGGCTACACCTTC. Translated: CASSQHDPGNYGYTF.

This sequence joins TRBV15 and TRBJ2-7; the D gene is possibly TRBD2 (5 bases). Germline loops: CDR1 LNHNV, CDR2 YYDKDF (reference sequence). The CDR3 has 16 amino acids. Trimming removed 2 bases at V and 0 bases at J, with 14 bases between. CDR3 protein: CATSRMTRGSSYEQYF. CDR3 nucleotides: TGTGCCACCAGCAGAATGACCAGAGGGAGCTCCTACGAGCAGTACTTC.

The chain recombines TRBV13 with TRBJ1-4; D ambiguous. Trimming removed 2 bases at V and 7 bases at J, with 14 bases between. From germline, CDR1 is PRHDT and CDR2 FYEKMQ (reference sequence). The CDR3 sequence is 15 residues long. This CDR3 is CASSLNEERGEKLFF. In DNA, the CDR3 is TGTGCCAGCAGCTTAAATGAAGAGCGGGGTGAAAAACTGTTTTTT.

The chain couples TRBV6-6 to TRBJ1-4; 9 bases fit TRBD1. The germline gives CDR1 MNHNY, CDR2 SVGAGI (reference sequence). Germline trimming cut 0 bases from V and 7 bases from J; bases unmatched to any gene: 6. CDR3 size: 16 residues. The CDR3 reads CASSYSRGQGGEKLFF. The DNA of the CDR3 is TGTGCCAGCAGTTACTCGAGGGGACAGGGAGGTGAAAAACTGTTTTTT.

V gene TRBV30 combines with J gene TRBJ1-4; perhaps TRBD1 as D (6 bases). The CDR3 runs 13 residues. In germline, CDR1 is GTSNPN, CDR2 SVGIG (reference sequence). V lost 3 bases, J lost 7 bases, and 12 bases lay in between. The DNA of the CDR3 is TGTGCCTGGAGAACACAGGGCAGTGAAAAACTGTTTTTT. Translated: CAWRTQGSEKLFF. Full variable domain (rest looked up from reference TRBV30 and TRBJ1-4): SQTIHQWPATLVQPVGSPLSLECTVEGTSNPNLYWYRQAAGRGLQLLFYSVGIGQISSEVPQNLSASRPQDRQFILSSKKLLLSDSGFYLCAWRTQGSEKLFFGSGTQLSVL.

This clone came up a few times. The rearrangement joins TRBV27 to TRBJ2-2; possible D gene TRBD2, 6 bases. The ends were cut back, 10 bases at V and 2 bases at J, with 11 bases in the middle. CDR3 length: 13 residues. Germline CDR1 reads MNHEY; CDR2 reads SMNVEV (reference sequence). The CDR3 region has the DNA TGTGCCACCCGGGACTTAAACACCGGGGAGCTGTTTTTT. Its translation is CATRDLNTGELFF.

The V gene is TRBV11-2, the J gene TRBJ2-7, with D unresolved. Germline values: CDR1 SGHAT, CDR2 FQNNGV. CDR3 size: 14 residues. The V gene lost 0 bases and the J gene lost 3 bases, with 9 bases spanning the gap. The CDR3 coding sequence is TGTGCCAGCAGCTTAGATTCAGTCGTCTACGAGCAGTACTTC. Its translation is CASSLDSVVYEQYF.

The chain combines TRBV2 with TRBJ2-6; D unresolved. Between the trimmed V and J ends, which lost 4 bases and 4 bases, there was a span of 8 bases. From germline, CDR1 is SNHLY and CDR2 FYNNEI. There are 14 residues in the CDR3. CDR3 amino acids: CASSAQLGANVLTF. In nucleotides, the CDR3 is TGTGCCAGCAGTGCACAACTAGGGGCCAACGTCCTGACTTTC.

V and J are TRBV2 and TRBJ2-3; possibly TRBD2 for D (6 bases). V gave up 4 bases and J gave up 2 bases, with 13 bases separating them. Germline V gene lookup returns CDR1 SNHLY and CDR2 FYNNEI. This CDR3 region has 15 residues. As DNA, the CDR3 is TGTGCCAGCAGTGGGGGGGTTCGGGCCACAGATACGCAGTATTTT. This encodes CASSGGVRATDTQYF.

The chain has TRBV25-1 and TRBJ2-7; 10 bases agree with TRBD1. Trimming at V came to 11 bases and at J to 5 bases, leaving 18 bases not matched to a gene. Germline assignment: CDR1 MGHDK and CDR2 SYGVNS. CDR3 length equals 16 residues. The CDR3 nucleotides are TGTGCCGGACCTTTCCCCCGGGACAGGGGAGGAGACGAGCAGTACTTC. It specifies CAGPFPRDRGGDEQYF.

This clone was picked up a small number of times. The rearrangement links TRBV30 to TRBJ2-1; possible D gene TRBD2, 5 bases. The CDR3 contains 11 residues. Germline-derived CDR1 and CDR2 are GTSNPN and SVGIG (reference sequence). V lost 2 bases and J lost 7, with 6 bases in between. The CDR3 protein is CAWSRRNEQFF. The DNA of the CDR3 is TGTGCCTGGAGTCGGAGGAATGAGCAGTTCTTC.

The CDR3 reads CASSLPWARGYGYTF. The CDR3 coding sequence is TGTGCCAGCAGCTTGCCTTGGGCCCGGGGCTATGGCTACACCTTC. The rearrangement joins TRBV7-9 to TRBJ1-2, with D unresolved. Germline V gene data show CDR1 as SEHNR and CDR2 as FQNEAQ (reference sequence). V was cut by 3 bases and J by 4 bases, with 15 bases left in between. The CDR3 consists of 15 residues.

The CDR3 nucleotides are TGTGCCAGCACCCTCAGGGGGCTAGAGACCCAGTACTTC. Protein: CASTLRGLETQYF. This chain uses TRBV5-6 with TRBJ2-5; 8 positions agree with TRBD1. Unmatched junction bases numbered 5, after V lost 6 bases and J lost 4 bases. Germline V gene sequence: CDR1 SGHDT, CDR2 YYEEEE. The CDR3 is 13 amino acids.

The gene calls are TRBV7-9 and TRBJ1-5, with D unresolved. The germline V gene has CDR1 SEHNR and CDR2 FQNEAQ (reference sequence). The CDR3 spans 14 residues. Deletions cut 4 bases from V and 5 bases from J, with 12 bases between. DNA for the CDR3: TGTGCCAGCAGCTCAAATGGGCTTGATCAGCCCCAGCATTTT. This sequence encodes CASSSNGLDQPQHF.

The CDR3 sequence is CASSPLPNTIYF. DNA for the CDR3: TGTGCCAGCAGTCCCCTCCCGAACACCATATATTTT. The chain couples TRBV6-6 to TRBJ1-3; D unclear. V was shortened by 5 bases and J by 7 bases, with 9 bases between the two germline ends. The germline V gene encodes CDR1 MNHNY and CDR2 SVGAGI (reference sequence). The CDR3 extends over 12 amino acids.

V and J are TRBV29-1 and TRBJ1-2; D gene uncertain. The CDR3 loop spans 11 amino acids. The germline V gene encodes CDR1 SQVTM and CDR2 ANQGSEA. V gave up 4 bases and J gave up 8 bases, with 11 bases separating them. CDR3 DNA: TGCAGCGTTGGCCAGTTCCGAGGCTACACCTTC. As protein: CSVGQFRGYTF.

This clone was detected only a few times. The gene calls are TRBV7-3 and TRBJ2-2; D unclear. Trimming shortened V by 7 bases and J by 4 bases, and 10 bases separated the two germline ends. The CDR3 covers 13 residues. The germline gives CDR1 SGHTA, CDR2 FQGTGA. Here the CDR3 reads CASTTPGTGELFF. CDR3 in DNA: TGTGCCAGCACCACTCCTGGCACCGGGGAGCTGTTTTTT. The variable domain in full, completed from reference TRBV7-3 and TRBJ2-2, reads GAGVSQTPSNKVTEKGKYVELRCDPISGHTALYWYRQSLGQGPEFLIYFQGTGAADDSGLPNDRFFAVRPEGSVSTLKIQRTERGDSAVYLCASTTPGTGELFFGEGSRLTVL.

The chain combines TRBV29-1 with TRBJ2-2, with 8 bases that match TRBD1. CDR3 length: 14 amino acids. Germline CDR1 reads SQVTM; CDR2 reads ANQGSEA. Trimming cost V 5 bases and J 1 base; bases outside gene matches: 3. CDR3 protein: CSVNRGVNTGELFF. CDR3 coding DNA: TGCAGCGTTAACAGGGGGGTGAACACCGGGGAGCTGTTTTTT.

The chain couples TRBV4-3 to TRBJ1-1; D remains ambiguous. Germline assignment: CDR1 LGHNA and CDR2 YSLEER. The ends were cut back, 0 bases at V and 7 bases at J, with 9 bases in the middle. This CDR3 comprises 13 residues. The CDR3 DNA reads TGCGCCAGCAGCCAAGATGCGTGGTATGAAGCTTTCTTT. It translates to CASSQDAWYEAFF.

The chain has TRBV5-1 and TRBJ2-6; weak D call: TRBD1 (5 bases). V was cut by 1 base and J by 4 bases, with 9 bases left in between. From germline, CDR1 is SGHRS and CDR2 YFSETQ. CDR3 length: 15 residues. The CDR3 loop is CASSLSGHGANVLTF. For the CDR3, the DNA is TGCGCCAGCAGCTTGTCAGGGCACGGGGCCAACGTCCTGACTTTC.

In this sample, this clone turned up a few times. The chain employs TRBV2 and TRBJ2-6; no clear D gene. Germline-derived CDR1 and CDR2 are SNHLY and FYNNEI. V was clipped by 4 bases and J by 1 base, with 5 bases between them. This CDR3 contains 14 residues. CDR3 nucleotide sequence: TGTGCCAGCAGTGCCAGGTCTGGGGCCAACGTCCTGACTTTC. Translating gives CASSARSGANVLTF.

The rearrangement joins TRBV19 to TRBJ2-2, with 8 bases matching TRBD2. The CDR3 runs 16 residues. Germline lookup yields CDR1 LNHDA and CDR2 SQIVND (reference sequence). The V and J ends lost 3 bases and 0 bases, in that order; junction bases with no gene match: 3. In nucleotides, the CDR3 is TGTGCCAGTAGTATCTTAGCGGGAACGAACACCGGGGAGCTGTTTTTT. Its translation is CASSILAGTNTGELFF.

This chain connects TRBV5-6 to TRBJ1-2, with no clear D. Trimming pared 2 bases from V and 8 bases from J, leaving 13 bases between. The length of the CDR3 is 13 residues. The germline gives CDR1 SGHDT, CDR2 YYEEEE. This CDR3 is CASSFSRVRGYTF. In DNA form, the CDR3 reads TGTGCCAGCAGCTTTTCGAGGGTTCGCGGCTACACCTTC.

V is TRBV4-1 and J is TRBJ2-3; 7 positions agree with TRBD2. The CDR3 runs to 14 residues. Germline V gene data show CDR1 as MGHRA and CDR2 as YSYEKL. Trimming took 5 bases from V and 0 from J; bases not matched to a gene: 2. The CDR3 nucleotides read TGCGCCAGCAGCAGCGGGGCTAGCACAGATACGCAGTATTTT. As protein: CASSSGASTDTQYF.

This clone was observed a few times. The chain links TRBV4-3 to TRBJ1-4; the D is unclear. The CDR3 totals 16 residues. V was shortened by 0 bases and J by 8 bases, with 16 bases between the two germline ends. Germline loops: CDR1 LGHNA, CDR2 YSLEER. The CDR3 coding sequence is TGCGCCAGCAGCCAAGATAGGAGGACCTTGAGGGAAAAACTGTTTTTT. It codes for CASSQDRRTLREKLFF.